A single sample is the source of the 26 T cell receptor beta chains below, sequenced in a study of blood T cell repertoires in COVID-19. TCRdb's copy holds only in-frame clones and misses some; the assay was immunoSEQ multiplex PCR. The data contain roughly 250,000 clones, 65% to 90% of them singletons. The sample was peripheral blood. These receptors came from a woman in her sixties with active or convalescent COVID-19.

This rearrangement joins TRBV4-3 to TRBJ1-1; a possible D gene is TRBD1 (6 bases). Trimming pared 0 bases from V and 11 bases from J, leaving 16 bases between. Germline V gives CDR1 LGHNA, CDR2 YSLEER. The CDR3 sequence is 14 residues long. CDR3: CASSQDLRGIEAFF. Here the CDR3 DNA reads TGCGCCAGCAGCCAAGACCTGAGGGGGATTGAGGCTTTCTTT.

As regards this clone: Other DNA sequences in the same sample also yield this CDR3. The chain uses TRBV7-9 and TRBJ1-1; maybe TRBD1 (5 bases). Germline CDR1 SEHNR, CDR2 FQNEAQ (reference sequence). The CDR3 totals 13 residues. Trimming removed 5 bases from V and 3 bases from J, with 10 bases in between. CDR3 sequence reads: CASSPTGDTEAFF. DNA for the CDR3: TGTGCCAGCAGCCCCACGGGGGACACTGAAGCTTTCTTT. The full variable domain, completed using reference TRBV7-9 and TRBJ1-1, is DTGVSQNPRHKITKRGQNVTFRCDPISEHNRLYWYRQTLGQGPEFLTYFQNEAQLEKSRLLSDRFSAERPKGSFSTLEIQRTEQGDSAMYLCASSPTGDTEAFFGQGTRLTVV.

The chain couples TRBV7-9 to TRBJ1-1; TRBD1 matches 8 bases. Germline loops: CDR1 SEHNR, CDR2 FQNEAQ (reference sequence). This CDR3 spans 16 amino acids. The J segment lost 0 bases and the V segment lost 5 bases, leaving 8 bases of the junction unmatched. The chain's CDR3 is CASSPGTGFMNTEAFF. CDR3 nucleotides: TGTGCCAGCAGCCCCGGGACAGGCTTCATGAACACTGAAGCTTTCTTT.

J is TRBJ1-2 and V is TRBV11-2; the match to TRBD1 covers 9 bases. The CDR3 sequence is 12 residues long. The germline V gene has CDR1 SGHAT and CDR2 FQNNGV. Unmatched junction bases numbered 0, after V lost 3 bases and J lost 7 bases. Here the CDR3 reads CASSLTGGGYTF. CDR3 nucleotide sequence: TGTGCCAGCAGCTTGACAGGGGGTGGCTACACCTTC. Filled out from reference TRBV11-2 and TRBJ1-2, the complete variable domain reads EAGVAQSPRYKIIEKRQSVAFWCNPISGHATLYWYQQILGQGPKLLIQFQNNGVVDDSQLPKDRFSAERLKGVDSTLKIQPAKLEDSAVYLCASSLTGGGYTFGSGTRLTVV.

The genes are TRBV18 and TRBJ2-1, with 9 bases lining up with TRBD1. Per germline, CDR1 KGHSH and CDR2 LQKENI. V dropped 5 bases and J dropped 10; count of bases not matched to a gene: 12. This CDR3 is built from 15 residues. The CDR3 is CASSSTADRGGEQFF. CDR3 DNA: TGTGCCAGCTCATCTACCGCCGACAGGGGGGGAGAGCAGTTCTTC.

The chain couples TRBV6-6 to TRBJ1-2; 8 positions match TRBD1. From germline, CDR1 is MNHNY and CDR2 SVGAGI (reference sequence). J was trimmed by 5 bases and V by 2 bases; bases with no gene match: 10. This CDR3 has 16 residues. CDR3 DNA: TGTGCCAGCAGTTACCCCGCAGACAGGGGAGATTATGGCTACACCTTC. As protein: CASSYPADRGDYGYTF.

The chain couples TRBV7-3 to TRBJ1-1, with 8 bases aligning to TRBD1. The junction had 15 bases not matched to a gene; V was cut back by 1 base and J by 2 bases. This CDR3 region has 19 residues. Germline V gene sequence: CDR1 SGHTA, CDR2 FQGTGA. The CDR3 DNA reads TGTGCCAGCAGCTTAATGGGGCGCCTTAGGACAGGGATCAACACTGAAGCTTTCTTT. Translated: CASSLMGRLRTGINTEAFF.

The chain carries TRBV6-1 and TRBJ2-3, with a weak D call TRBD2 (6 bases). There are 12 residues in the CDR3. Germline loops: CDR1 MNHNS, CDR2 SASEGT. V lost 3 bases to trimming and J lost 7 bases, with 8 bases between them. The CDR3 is CASSEGGNTQYF. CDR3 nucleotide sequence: TGTGCCAGCAGTGAGGGGGGAAATACGCAGTATTTT.

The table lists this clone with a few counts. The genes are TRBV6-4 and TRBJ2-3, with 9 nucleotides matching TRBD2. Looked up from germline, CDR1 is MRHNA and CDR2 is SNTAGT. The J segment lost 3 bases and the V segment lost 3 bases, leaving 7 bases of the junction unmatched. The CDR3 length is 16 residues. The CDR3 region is CASSDTIAGETDTQYF. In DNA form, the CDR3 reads TGTGCCAGCAGTGATACTATAGCGGGGGAGACAGATACGCAGTATTTT.

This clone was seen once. The CDR3 region has the DNA TGTGCCAGCAGCCCAGGGACAAATAATTCACCCCTCCACTTT. Amino acids: CASSPGTNNSPLHF. The genes are TRBV3-1 (or the pseudogene TRBV3-2) and TRBJ1-6, with D possibly TRBD1 on 6 matching bases. Deletions cut 4 bases from V and 5 bases from J, with 9 bases between. The CDR3 contains 14 residues. Germline V gene sequence: CDR1 LGHDT, CDR2 YNNKEL (reference sequence).

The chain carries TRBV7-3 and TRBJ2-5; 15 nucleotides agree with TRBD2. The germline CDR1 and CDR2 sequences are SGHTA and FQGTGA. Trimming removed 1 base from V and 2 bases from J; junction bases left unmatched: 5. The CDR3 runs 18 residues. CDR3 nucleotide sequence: TGTGCCAGCAGCTTAAACCCCGGACTAGCGGGGGGGCAAGAGACCCAGTACTTC. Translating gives CASSLNPGLAGGQETQYF. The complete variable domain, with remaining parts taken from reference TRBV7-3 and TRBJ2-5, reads GAGVSQTPSNKVTEKGKYVELRCDPISGHTALYWYRQSLGQGPEFLIYFQGTGAADDSGLPNDRFFAVRPEGSVSTLKIQRTERGDSAVYLCASSLNPGLAGGQETQYFGPGTRLLVL.

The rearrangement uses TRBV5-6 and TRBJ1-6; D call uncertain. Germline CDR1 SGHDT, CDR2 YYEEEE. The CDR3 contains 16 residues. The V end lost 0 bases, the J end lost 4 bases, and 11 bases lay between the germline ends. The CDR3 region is CASSLEASRYNSPLHF. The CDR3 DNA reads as TGTGCCAGCAGCTTGGAGGCCAGCAGGTATAATTCACCCCTCCACTTT.

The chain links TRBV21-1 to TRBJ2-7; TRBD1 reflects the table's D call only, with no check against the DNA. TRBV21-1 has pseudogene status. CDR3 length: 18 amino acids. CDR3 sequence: CASRVRMSGGPSSYEQYF. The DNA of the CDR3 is TGTGCCAGCAGGGTGAGGATGTCAGGGGGCCCAAGCTCCTACGAGCAGTACTTC.

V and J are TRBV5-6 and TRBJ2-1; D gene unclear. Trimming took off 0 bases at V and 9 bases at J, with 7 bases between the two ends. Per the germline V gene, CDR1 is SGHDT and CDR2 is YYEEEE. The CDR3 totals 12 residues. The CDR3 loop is CASSLAYREQFF. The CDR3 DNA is TGTGCCAGCAGCTTGGCCTACCGTGAGCAGTTCTTC. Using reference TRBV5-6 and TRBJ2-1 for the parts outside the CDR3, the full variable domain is DAGVTQSPTHLIKTRGQQVTLRCSPKSGHDTVSWYQQALGQGPQFIFQYYEEEERQRGNFPDRFSGHQFPNYSSELNVNALLLGDSALYLCASSLAYREQFFGPGTRLTVL.

In DNA form, the CDR3 reads TGTGCCAGCAGTGAAAACCTAGCGGGGGGCCAAGAGACCCAGTACTTC. Amino acids: CASSENLAGGQETQYF. The chain has TRBV2 and TRBJ2-5, with 11 bases that match TRBD2. The V gene end was trimmed by 2 bases and the J gene end by 1 base; junction bases not matched to a gene: 3. Germline V lookup: CDR1 SNHLY, CDR2 FYNNEI. The CDR3 totals 16 residues.

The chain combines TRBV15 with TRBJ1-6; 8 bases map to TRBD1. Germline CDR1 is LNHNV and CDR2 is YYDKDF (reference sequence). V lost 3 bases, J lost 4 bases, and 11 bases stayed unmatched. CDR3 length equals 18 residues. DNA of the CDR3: TGTGCCACCAGCAGTGACAGGGGCGAGGGGTATTATAATTCACCCCTCCACTTT. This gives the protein CATSSDRGEGYYNSPLHF.

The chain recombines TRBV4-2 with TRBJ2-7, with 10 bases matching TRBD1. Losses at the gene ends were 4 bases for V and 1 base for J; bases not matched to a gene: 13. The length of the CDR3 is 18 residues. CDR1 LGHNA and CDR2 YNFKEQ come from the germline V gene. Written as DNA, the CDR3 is TGTGCCAGCAGCCCCTCCCTTCTCGGACAGGGGGGTTCCTACGAGCAGTACTTC. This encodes CASSPSLLGQGGSYEQYF.

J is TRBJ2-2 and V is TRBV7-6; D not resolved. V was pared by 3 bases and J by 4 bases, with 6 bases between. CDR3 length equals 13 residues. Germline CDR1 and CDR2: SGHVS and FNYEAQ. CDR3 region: CASSFHTTGELFF. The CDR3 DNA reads TGTGCCAGCAGCTTTCACACCACCGGGGAGCTGTTTTTT.

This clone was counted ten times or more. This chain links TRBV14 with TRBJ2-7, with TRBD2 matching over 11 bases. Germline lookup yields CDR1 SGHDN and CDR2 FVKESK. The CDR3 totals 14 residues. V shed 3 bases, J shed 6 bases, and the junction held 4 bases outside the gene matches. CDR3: CASSHSGGAVEQYF. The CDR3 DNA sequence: TGTGCCAGCAGCCATAGCGGGGGGGCAGTCGAGCAGTACTTC.

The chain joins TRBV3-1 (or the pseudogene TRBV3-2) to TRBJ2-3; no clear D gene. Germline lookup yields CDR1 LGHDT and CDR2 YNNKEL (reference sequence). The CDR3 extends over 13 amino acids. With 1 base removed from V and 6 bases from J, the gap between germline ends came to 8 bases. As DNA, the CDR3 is TGTGCCAGCAGCCAAGGTCTGCGGGATACGCAGTATTTT. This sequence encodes CASSQGLRDTQYF.

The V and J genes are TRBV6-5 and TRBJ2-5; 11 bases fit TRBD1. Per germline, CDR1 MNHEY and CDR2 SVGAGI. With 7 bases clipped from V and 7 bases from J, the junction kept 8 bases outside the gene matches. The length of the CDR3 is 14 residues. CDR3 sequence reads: CASTRGQGVVTQYF. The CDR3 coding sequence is TGTGCCAGCACCCGGGGACAGGGGGTGGTGACCCAGTACTTC.

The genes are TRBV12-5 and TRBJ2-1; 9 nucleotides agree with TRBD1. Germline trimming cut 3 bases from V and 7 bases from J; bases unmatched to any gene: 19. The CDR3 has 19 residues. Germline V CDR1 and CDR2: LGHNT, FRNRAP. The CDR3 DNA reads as TGTGCTAGTGGTTTTCCAAAAGCAAGGGACAGGGTTCCCCAAAATGAGCAGTTCTTC. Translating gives CASGFPKARDRVPQNEQFF.

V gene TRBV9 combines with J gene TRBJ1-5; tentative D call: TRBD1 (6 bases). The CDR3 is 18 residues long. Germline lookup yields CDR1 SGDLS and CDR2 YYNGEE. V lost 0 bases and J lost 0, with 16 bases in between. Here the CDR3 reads CASSVDAQGPHSNQPQHF. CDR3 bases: TGTGCCAGCAGCGTAGACGCCCAGGGGCCACATAGCAATCAGCCCCAGCATTTT.

CDR3 protein: CASSEQGFGGELFF. In nucleotides, the CDR3 is TGTGCCAGCAGTGAACAGGGATTTGGCGGGGAGCTGTTTTTT. This rearrangement joins TRBV6-1 to TRBJ2-2; a weak D match, TRBD1 (5 bases). CDR3 size: 14 residues. The germline gives CDR1 MNHNS, CDR2 SASEGT. Trimming removed 2 bases at V and 7 bases at J, with 11 bases between.

The CDR3 nucleotides are TGTGCCAGCAGCCTCACCGGGACAGGGTGGAACGAGCAGTACTTC. Amino acid sequence: CASSLTGTGWNEQYF. The V gene is TRBV7-9, the J gene TRBJ2-7; the match to TRBD1 covers 9 bases. The CDR3 is made up of 15 amino acids. V shed 5 bases and J 5 bases; nucleotides not matched to a gene: 10. CDR1 and CDR2 from the germline V gene are SEHNR and FQNEAQ (reference sequence).

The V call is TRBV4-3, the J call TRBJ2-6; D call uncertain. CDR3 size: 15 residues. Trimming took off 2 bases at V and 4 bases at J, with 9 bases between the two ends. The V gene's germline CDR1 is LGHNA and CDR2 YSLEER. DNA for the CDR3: TGCGCCAGCAGCCAACAGGCTTTCGGGGCCAACGTCCTGACTTTC. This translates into CASSQQAFGANVLTF.